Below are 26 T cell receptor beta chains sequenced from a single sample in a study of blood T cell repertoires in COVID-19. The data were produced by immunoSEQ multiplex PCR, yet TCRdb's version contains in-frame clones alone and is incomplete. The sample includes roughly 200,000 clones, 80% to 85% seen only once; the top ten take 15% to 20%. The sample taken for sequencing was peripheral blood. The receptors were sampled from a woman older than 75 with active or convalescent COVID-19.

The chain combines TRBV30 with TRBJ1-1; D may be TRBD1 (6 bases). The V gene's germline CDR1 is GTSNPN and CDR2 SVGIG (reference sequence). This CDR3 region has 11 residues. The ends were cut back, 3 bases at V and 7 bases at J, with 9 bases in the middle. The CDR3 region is CAWRSRGEAFF. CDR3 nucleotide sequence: TGTGCCTGGAGGTCCAGGGGTGAAGCTTTCTTT.

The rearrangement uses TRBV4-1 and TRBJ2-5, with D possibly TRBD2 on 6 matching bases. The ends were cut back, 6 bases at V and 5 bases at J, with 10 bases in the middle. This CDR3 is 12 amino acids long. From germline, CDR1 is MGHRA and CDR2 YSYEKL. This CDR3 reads CASRGGSETQYF. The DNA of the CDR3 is TGCGCCAGCAGGGGGGGTTCGGAGACCCAGTACTTC.

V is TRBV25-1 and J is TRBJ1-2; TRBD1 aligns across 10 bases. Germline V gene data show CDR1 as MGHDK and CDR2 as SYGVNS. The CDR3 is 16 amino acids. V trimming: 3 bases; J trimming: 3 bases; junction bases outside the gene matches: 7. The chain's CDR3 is CASSDPRDRGDYGYTF. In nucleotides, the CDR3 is TGTGCCAGCAGTGACCCACGGGACAGGGGTGACTATGGCTACACCTTC.

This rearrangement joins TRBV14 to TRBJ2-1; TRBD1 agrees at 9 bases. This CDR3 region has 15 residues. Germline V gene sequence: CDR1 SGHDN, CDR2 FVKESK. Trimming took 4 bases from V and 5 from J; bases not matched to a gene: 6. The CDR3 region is CASSPPGTGNNEQFF. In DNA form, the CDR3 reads TGTGCCAGCAGCCCGCCCGGGACAGGGAACAATGAGCAGTTCTTC. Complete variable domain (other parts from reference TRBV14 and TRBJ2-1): EAGVTQFPSHSVIEKGQTVTLRCDPISGHDNLYWYRRVMGKEIKFLLHFVKESKQDESGMPNNRFLAERTGGTYSTLKVQPAELEDSGVYFCASSPPGTGNNEQFFGPGTRLTVL.

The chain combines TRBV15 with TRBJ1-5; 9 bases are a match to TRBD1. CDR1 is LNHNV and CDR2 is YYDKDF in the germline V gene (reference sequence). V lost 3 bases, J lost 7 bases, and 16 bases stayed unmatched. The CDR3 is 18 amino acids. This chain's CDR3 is CATSRGGSTGGAGQPQHF. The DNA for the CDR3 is TGTGCCACCAGCAGGGGGGGATCAACAGGGGGCGCCGGGCAGCCCCAGCATTTT.

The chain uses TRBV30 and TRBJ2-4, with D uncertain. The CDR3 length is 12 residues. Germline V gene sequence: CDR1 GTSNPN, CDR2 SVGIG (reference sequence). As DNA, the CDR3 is TGTGCTGCGGTTGAAGCCAAAAACATTCAGTACTTC. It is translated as CAAVEAKNIQYF. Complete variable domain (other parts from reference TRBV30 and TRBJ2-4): SQTIHQWPATLVQPVGSPLSLECTVEGTSNPNLYWYRQAAGRGLQLLFYSVGIGQISSEVPQNLSASRPQDRQFILSSKKLLLSDSGFYLCAAVEAKNIQYFGAGTRLSVL.

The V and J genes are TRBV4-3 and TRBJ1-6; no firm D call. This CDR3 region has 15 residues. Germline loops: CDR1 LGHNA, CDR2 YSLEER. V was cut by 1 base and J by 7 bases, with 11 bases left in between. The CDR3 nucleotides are TGCGCCAGCAGCCAAGTCAGGCCCGGAAATTCACCCCTCCACTTT. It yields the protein CASSQVRPGNSPLHF.

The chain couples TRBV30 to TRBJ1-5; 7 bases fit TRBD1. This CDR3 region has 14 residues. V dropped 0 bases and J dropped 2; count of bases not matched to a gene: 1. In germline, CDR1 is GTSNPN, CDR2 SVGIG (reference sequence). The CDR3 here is CAWSVGQGNQPQHF. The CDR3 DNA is TGTGCCTGGAGTGTCGGACAGGGCAATCAGCCCCAGCATTTT.

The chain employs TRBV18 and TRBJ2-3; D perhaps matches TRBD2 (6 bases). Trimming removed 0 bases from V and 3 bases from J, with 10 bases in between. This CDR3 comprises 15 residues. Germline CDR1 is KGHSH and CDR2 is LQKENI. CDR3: CASSPPTSVTDTQYF. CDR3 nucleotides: TGTGCCAGCTCACCACCGACTAGTGTTACAGATACGCAGTATTTT.

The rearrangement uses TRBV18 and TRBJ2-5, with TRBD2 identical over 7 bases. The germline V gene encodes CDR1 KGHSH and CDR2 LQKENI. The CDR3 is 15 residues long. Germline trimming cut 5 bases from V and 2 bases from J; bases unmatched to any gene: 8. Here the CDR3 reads CASSLRPGGQETQYF. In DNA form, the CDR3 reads TGTGCCAGCTCATTACGACCCGGGGGGCAAGAGACCCAGTACTTC.

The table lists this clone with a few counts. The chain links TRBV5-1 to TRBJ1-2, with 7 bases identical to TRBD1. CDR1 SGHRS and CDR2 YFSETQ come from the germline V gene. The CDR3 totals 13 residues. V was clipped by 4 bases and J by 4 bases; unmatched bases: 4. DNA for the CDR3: TGCGCCAGCAGCCCGGACAGGACCTATGGCTACACCTTC. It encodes CASSPDRTYGYTF.

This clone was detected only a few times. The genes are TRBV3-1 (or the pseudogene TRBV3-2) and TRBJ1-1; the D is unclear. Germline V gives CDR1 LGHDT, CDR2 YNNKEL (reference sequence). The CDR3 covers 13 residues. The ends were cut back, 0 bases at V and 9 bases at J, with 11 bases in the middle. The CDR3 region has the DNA TGTGCCAGCAGCCAAGATTTATTACAAAAAGCTTTCTTT. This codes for CASSQDLLQKAFF.

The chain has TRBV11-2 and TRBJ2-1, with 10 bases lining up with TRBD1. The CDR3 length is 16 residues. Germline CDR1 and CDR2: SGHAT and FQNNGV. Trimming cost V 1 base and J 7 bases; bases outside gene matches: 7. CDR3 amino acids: CASSLGDRGRRNEQFF. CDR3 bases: TGTGCCAGCAGCTTAGGGGACAGGGGCCGTCGGAATGAGCAGTTCTTC.

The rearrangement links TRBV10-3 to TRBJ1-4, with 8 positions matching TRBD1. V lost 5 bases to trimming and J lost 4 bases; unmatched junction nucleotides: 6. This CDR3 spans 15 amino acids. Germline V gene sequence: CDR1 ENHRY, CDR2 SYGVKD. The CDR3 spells CAISRLTGDNEKLFF. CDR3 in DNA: TGTGCCATCAGTAGGTTGACAGGGGATAATGAAAAACTGTTTTTT.

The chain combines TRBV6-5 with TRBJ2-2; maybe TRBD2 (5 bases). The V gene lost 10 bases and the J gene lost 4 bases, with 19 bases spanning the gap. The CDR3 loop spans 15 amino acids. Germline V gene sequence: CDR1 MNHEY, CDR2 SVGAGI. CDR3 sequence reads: CAIGGTRVGTGELFF. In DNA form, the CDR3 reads TGTGCCATCGGTGGTACGAGGGTTGGCACCGGGGAGCTGTTTTTT.

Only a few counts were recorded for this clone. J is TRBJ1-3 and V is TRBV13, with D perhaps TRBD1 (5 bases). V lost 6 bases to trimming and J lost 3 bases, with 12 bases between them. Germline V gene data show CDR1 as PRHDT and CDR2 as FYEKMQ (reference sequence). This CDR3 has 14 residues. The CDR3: CASSSRGFGNTIYF. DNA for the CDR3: TGTGCCAGCAGTTCTAGGGGTTTTGGAAACACCATATATTTT.

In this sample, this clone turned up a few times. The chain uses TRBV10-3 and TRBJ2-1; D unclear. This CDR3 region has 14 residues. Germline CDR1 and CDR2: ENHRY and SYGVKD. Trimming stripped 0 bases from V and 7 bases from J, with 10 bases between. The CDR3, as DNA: TGTGCCATCAGTGAGTCACTACTTCGGAATGAGCAGTTCTTC. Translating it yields CAISESLLRNEQFF.

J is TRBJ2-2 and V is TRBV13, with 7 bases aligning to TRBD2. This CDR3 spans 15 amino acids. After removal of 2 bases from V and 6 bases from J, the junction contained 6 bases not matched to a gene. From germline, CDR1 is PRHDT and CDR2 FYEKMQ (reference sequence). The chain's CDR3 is CASSLTAGRAGELFF. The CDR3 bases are TGTGCCAGCAGCTTAACCGCAGGGAGGGCCGGGGAGCTGTTTTTT.

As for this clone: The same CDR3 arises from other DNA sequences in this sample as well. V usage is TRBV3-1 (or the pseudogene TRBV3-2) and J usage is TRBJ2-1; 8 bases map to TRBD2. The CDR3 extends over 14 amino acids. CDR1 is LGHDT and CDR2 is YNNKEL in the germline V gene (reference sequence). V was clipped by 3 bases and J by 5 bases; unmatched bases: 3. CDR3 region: CASSQRLANNEQFF. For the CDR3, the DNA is TGTGCCAGCAGCCAGCGACTAGCGAACAATGAGCAGTTCTTC.

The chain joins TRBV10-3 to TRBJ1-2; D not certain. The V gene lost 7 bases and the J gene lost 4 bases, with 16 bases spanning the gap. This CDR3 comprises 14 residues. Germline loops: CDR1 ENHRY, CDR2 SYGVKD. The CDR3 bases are TGTGCCATCACTAGGGAGACCTCGGTCTATGGCTACACCTTC. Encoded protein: CAITRETSVYGYTF.

The CDR3 loop is CAWKSGSLNEQYF. Here the CDR3 DNA reads TGTGCCTGGAAAAGCGGGAGCCTAAACGAGCAGTACTTC. V gene TRBV30 combines with J gene TRBJ2-7, with 8 positions matching TRBD2. Germline lookup yields CDR1 GTSNPN and CDR2 SVGIG (reference sequence). V lost 4 bases and J lost 5; bases outside the gene matches: 7. The CDR3 length is 13 residues.

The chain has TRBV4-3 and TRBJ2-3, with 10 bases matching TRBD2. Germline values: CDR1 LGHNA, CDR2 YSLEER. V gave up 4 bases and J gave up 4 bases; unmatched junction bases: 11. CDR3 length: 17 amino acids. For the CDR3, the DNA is TGCGCCAGCAGCCCCCACCCGGCTAGCGGGAGCTCAGATACGCAGTATTTT. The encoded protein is CASSPHPASGSSDTQYF.

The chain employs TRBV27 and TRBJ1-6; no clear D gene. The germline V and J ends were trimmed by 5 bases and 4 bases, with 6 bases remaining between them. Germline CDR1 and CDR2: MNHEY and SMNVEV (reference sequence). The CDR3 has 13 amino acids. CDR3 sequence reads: CASSQRYNSPLHF. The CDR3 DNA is TGTGCCAGCAGTCAGAGGTATAATTCACCCCTCCACTTT.

CDR3 DNA: TGTGCCAGCAGTGAAGTAGGACTAGCGGGAGGTAGGGCCACCGGGGAGCTGTTTTTT. Translation gives CASSEVGLAGGRATGELFF. This chain connects TRBV6-1 to TRBJ2-2; TRBD2 agrees at 14 bases. The CDR3 loop spans 19 amino acids. V lost 1 base to trimming and J lost 4 bases; unmatched junction nucleotides: 8. From germline, CDR1 is MNHNS and CDR2 SASEGT.

This CDR3 is CASSLETTEQFF. Here the CDR3 DNA reads TGTGCCAGCAGCTTAGAAACTACTGAGCAGTTCTTC. The rearrangement uses TRBV7-9 and TRBJ2-1; D not certain. The germline CDR1 and CDR2 sequences are SEHNR and FQNEAQ (reference sequence). CDR3 length equals 12 residues. V was cut by 1 base and J by 9 bases, with 7 bases left in between.

The DNA of the CDR3 is TGTGCCAGCAGTTTGCAGGGGGTATATGAGCAGTTCTTC. Translation: CASSLQGVYEQFF. This sequence joins TRBV12-3 or TRBV12-4 and TRBJ2-1; 7 nucleotides agree with TRBD1. J lost 8 bases, V lost 3 bases, and 4 bases had no gene match. This CDR3 contains 13 residues.